The 32 T cell receptor beta chains below come from one sample, sequenced in a study of blood T cell repertoires in COVID-19. Some clones are missing from TCRdb's copy, which holds only in-frame ones; the method was immunoSEQ multiplex PCR. The sample yields about 190,000 clones, 88% seen once. Sequencing was carried out using peripheral blood. All receptors come from a woman in her thirties with acute or convalescent COVID-19.

The chain is built from TRBV7-2 and TRBJ2-2, with 10 bases fitting TRBD2. The CDR3 contains 18 residues. J lost 7 bases, V lost 1 base, and 12 bases had no gene match. The germline V gene has CDR1 SGHTA and CDR2 FQGNSA. The CDR3 sequence is CASSLDPSGRGRNGELFF. In nucleotides, the CDR3 is TGTGCCAGCAGCTTAGATCCCAGCGGGAGGGGAAGAAACGGGGAGCTGTTTTTT.

This chain's CDR3 is CASGLPASGSYNEQFF. CDR3 DNA: TGTGCTAGTGGTTTGCCGGCTAGCGGGAGCTACAATGAGCAGTTCTTC. The chain carries TRBV12-5 and TRBJ2-1; 10 nucleotides align to TRBD2. The V gene's germline CDR1 is LGHNT and CDR2 FRNRAP. The CDR3 sequence is 16 residues long. V gave up 2 bases and J gave up 3 bases; unmatched junction bases: 4. The full variable domain, in which reference TRBV12-5 and TRBJ2-1 provide the parts outside the CDR3, is DARVTQTPRHKVTEMGQEVTMRCQPILGHNTVFWYRQTMMQGLELLAYFRNRAPLDDSGMPKDRFSAEMPDATLATLKIQPSEPRDSAVYFCASGLPASGSYNEQFFGPGTRLTVL.

This clone was seen just once. The V gene is TRBV18, the J gene TRBJ2-7; 7 bases map to TRBD2. This CDR3 contains 13 residues. Germline V gene sequence: CDR1 KGHSH, CDR2 LQKENI. V lost 5 bases and J lost 2; bases outside the gene matches: 3. The DNA for the CDR3 is TGTGCCAGCTCAGGGGGGAGGGCCTACGAGCAGTACTTC. Its protein product is CASSGGRAYEQYF.

The chain recombines TRBV6-5 with TRBJ2-4; D possibly corresponds to TRBD1 (6 bases). Trimming shortened V by 1 base and J by 8 bases, and 12 bases separated the two germline ends. Germline V CDR1 and CDR2: MNHEY, SVGAGI. This CDR3 is built from 14 residues. CDR3 coding DNA: TGTGCCAGCAGTTACTTACCCTCAGGGGACATTCAGTACTTC. This sequence encodes CASSYLPSGDIQYF.

This clone was found once. The chain combines TRBV7-6 with TRBJ2-7; 11 bases align to TRBD1. The CDR3 has 15 residues. Germline assignment: CDR1 SGHVS and CDR2 FNYEAQ. V was clipped by 3 bases and J by 4 bases; unmatched bases: 5. CDR3 nucleotide sequence: TGTGCCAGCAGCTTCCGGGACAGGGGGATGTACGAGCAGTACTTC. As protein: CASSFRDRGMYEQYF.

V and J are TRBV28 and TRBJ1-6; 9 bases agree with TRBD1. Germline CDR1 and CDR2: MDHEN and SYDVKM. V was clipped by 4 bases and J by 10 bases; unmatched bases: 5. The length of the CDR3 is 14 residues. CDR3 region: CASSSTGGGSPLHF. The CDR3 DNA sequence: TGTGCCAGCAGTTCCACAGGGGGCGGCTCACCCCTCCACTTT.

The chain couples TRBV28 to TRBJ1-1, with D uncertain. Germline values: CDR1 MDHEN, CDR2 SYDVKM. The CDR3 length is 12 residues. The V end was cut by 3 bases, the J end by 2 bases, with 4 bases between. DNA of the CDR3: TGTGCCAGCAGTTTGGGCAACACTGAAGCTTTCTTT. Translation: CASSLGNTEAFF.

The chain is built from TRBV6-5 and TRBJ2-4, with 8 nucleotides matching TRBD2. V lost 11 bases to trimming and J lost 7 bases; unmatched junction nucleotides: 10. CDR1 and CDR2 (germline): MNHEY, SVGAGI. The CDR3 consists of 13 residues. The CDR3 nucleotides read TGTGCCGCAAAGAAGGGACTAGAGAACATTCAGTACTTC. Translation gives CAAKKGLENIQYF.

The chain combines TRBV4-1 with TRBJ2-7, with D tentatively TRBD1 (6 bases). This CDR3 has 17 residues. CDR1 and CDR2 (germline): MGHRA, YSYEKL. Trimming removed 1 base from V and 4 bases from J, with 20 bases in between. The CDR3 loop is CASSQGLLGAFAYEQYF. The CDR3 DNA reads TGCGCCAGCAGCCAAGGTCTTTTGGGGGCTTTCGCATACGAGCAGTACTTC.

This rearrangement joins TRBV7-9 to TRBJ2-1; no definite D call. Germline CDR1 reads SEHNR; CDR2 reads FQNEAQ (reference sequence). CDR3 length equals 14 residues. The V end lost 0 bases, the J end lost 10 bases, and 13 bases lay between the germline ends. The CDR3 loop reads CASSLAVIGSEQFF. CDR3 in DNA: TGTGCCAGCAGCTTAGCAGTGATCGGTTCCGAGCAGTTCTTC.

This chain connects TRBV18 to TRBJ1-6; possibly TRBD1 for D (6 bases). With 2 bases removed from V and 8 bases from J, the gap between germline ends came to 19 bases. The CDR3 is made up of 17 amino acids. CDR1 and CDR2 (germline): KGHSH, LQKENI. The CDR3 bases are TGTGCCAGCTCACCAAGACAGGTCTTTGCATGGGATTCACCCCTCCACTTT. This translates into CASSPRQVFAWDSPLHF.

The chain couples TRBV3-1 (or the pseudogene TRBV3-2) to TRBJ2-7; 16 nucleotides agree with TRBD2. Germline lookup yields CDR1 LGHDT and CDR2 YNNKEL (reference sequence). This CDR3 is built from 16 residues. J lost 3 bases, V lost 8 bases, and 7 bases had no gene match. This CDR3 reads CASARGLAGGDYEQYF. The CDR3 nucleotides read TGTGCCAGCGCCAGGGGACTAGCGGGAGGGGACTACGAGCAGTACTTC.

The chain carries TRBV27 and TRBJ2-5; TRBD2 matches 8 bases. V shed 5 bases and J 5 bases; nucleotides not matched to a gene: 4. From germline, CDR1 is MNHEY and CDR2 SMNVEV (reference sequence). The CDR3 loop spans 13 amino acids. For the CDR3, the DNA is TGTGCCAGCAGTACCGGACTAGCTGAGACCCAGTACTTC. Encoded protein: CASSTGLAETQYF.

This chain uses TRBV6-2 or TRBV6-3 with TRBJ1-2; D ambiguous. The germline V and J ends were trimmed by 2 bases and 4 bases, with 17 bases remaining between them. In germline, CDR1 is MNHEY, CDR2 SVGEGT. This CDR3 is built from 16 residues. The CDR3 loop is CASSYDPRIRRYGYTF. The CDR3 nucleotides are TGTGCCAGCAGTTACGACCCCAGGATACGGCGCTATGGCTACACCTTC.

The CDR3 loop reads CASSVLGEGEQYF. The CDR3 bases are TGTGCCAGCAGCGTACTAGGGGAGGGCGAGCAGTACTTC. The V and J genes are TRBV7-6 and TRBJ2-7; TRBD2 matches at 7 bases. The CDR3 contains 13 residues. Germline trimming cut 5 bases from V and 6 bases from J; bases unmatched to any gene: 7. Germline V gene data show CDR1 as SGHVS and CDR2 as FNYEAQ.

The chain recombines TRBV27 with TRBJ1-3, with D uncertain. Trimming removed 8 bases at V and 0 bases at J, with 8 bases between. CDR3 length: 13 amino acids. Germline CDR1 is MNHEY and CDR2 is SMNVEV (reference sequence). CDR3 loop: CASSWASGNTIYF. Written as DNA, the CDR3 is TGTGCCAGCTCTTGGGCCTCTGGAAACACCATATATTTT.

This rearrangement joins TRBV3-1 (or the pseudogene TRBV3-2) to TRBJ2-1; a possible D gene is TRBD2 (6 bases). Deletions cut 3 bases from V and 1 base from J, with 13 bases between. The CDR3 is made up of 16 amino acids. CDR1 is LGHDT, CDR2 YNNKEL, per germline (reference sequence). DNA for the CDR3: TGTGCCAGCAGCCACCCGGGCCGGGGGTCCTACAATGAGCAGTTCTTC. Its translation is CASSHPGRGSYNEQFF.

This chain connects TRBV24-1 to TRBJ1-2; possibly TRBD1 for D (6 bases). From germline, CDR1 is KGHDR and CDR2 SFDVKD. Deletions cut 4 bases from V and 5 bases from J, with 7 bases between. The length of the CDR3 is 12 residues. The CDR3 sequence: CATSETGYGYTF. The CDR3 bases are TGTGCCACCAGTGAAACAGGGTATGGCTACACCTTC.

This clone was picked up one time. The chain uses TRBV5-1 and TRBJ1-2; D possibly corresponds to TRBD1 (5 bases). This CDR3 spans 15 amino acids. Germline CDR1 SGHRS, CDR2 YFSETQ. V lost 0 bases, J lost 8 bases, and 17 bases lay in between. The DNA of the CDR3 is TGCGCCAGCAGCTTGGCCCCTCGACAGATGGAAGGCTACACCTTC. Encoded protein: CASSLAPRQMEGYTF. Full variable domain (missing parts from reference TRBV5-1 and TRBJ1-2): KAGVTQTPRYLIKTRGQQVTLSCSPISGHRSVSWYQQTPGQGLQFLFEYFSETQRNKGNFPGRFSGRQFSNSRSEMNVSTLELGDSALYLCASSLAPRQMEGYTFGSGTRLTVV.

This rearrangement joins TRBV3-1 (or the pseudogene TRBV3-2) to TRBJ2-3, with D possibly matching TRBD2 (5 bases). The CDR3 is 14 residues long. The germline V and J ends were trimmed by 4 bases and 2 bases, with 10 bases remaining between them. Germline-derived CDR1 and CDR2 are LGHDT and YNNKEL (reference sequence). The CDR3 DNA follows: TGTGCCAGCAGCCCTCTAGCTTCCACAGATACGCAGTATTTT. Amino acids: CASSPLASTDTQYF.

The V call is TRBV11-2, the J call TRBJ1-2; weak D call: TRBD1 (5 bases). V was pared by 6 bases and J by 2 bases, with 7 bases between. This CDR3 comprises 12 residues. Germline V gene data show CDR1 as SGHAT and CDR2 as FQNNGV. The DNA for the CDR3 is TGTGCCAGCAGTTACAGGAACTATGGCTACACCTTC. Amino acid sequence: CASSYRNYGYTF.

This clone appeared once. V is TRBV15 and J is TRBJ1-1, with D unclear. CDR3 length equals 17 residues. V was pared by 0 bases and J by 5 bases, with 19 bases between. Germline V gene lookup returns CDR1 LNHNV and CDR2 YYDKDF (reference sequence). The CDR3 here is CATSRDPALRVTTEAFF. For the CDR3, the DNA is TGTGCCACCAGCAGAGATCCAGCCTTGAGGGTGACAACTGAAGCTTTCTTT.

The rearrangement links TRBV11-2 to TRBJ2-2, with D possibly being TRBD2 (5 bases). The CDR3 is 13 residues long. The germline V and J ends were trimmed by 0 bases and 7 bases, with 6 bases remaining between them. Germline assignment: CDR1 SGHAT and CDR2 FQNNGV. The CDR3 nucleotides are TGTGCCAGCAGCTTAGATCGGGGCGGGGAGCTGTTTTTT. It codes for CASSLDRGGELFF.

The chain joins TRBV6-6 to TRBJ2-1, with D maybe TRBD1 (5 bases). Germline V CDR1 and CDR2: MNHNY, SVGAGI (reference sequence). The length of the CDR3 is 12 residues. The ends were cut back, 10 bases at V and 9 bases at J, with 16 bases in the middle. CDR3: CATGGQGIEQFF. Written as DNA, the CDR3 is TGTGCCACTGGTGGGCAGGGTATTGAGCAGTTCTTC.

The sample holds a few counts of this clone. The gene calls are TRBV28 and TRBJ1-5; 9 bases agree with TRBD1. Germline CDR1 MDHEN, CDR2 SYDVKM. The CDR3 has 14 residues. Trimming at V came to 3 bases and at J to 4 bases, leaving 1 base not matched to a gene. CDR3 region: CASSFGTGNQPQHF. CDR3 nucleotides: TGTGCCAGCAGTTTCGGGACAGGGAATCAGCCCCAGCATTTT.

The chain carries TRBV9 and TRBJ1-3; 9 nucleotides line up with TRBD1. The CDR3 is 18 amino acids. The junction had 7 bases not matched to a gene; V was cut back by 0 bases and J by 0 bases. Germline values: CDR1 SGDLS, CDR2 YYNGEE. The CDR3 DNA sequence: TGTGCCAGCAGCGTAGGTGCCGGGACAGGGTCCTCTGGAAACACCATATATTTT. As protein: CASSVGAGTGSSGNTIYF.

This clone has a handful of counts. The chain is built from TRBV7-2 and TRBJ2-1, with 8 bases matching TRBD2. The germline V gene encodes CDR1 SGHTA and CDR2 FQGNSA. Trimming removed 8 bases from V and 10 bases from J; junction bases left unmatched: 10. CDR3 length: 13 residues. DNA for the CDR3: TGTGCCAGCCGTCAAGCGGGAGTTGACGAGCAGTTCTTC. Encoded protein: CASRQAGVDEQFF.

The V and J genes are TRBV5-1 and TRBJ2-2, with a tentative D call TRBD1 (6 bases). V was shortened by 3 bases and J by 0 bases, with 12 bases between the two germline ends. From germline, CDR1 is SGHRS and CDR2 YFSETQ. This CDR3 is built from 16 residues. The CDR3 is CASSSTGAANTGELFF. The CDR3 coding sequence is TGCGCCAGCAGCTCGACAGGAGCGGCGAACACCGGGGAGCTGTTTTTT.

The rearrangement joins TRBV5-5 to TRBJ1-5; the match to TRBD1 covers 7 bases. Trimming at V came to 0 bases and at J to 5 bases, leaving 5 bases not matched to a gene. This CDR3 has 15 residues. Germline V CDR1 and CDR2: SGHKS, YYEKEE (reference sequence). The CDR3 region is CASSLAGTVHQPQHF. As DNA, the CDR3 is TGTGCCAGCAGCTTGGCCGGGACAGTTCATCAGCCCCAGCATTTT.

The chain joins TRBV5-4 to TRBJ1-2; 8 bases line up with TRBD1. The CDR3 totals 14 residues. Germline V gene data show CDR1 as SGHNT and CDR2 as YYREEE (reference sequence). J gave up 3 bases and V 4 bases, and 5 bases lay outside the gene matches. CDR3 coding DNA: TGTGCCAGCAGCACAGGGGGAATAGACTATGGCTACACCTTC. This codes for CASSTGGIDYGYTF.

This chain uses TRBV28 with TRBJ2-3; a possible D gene is TRBD2 (5 bases). V lost 7 bases to trimming and J lost 1 base, with 12 bases between them. Germline loops: CDR1 MDHEN, CDR2 SYDVKM. The CDR3 is 14 residues long. The CDR3 spells CASTLRGGTDTQYF. The CDR3 bases are TGTGCCAGCACCCTCCGGGGAGGCACAGATACGCAGTATTTT.

The V call is TRBV5-4, the J call TRBJ1-1, with D perhaps matching TRBD1 (5 bases). Between the trimmed V and J ends, which lost 2 bases and 11 bases, there was a span of 13 bases. The length of the CDR3 is 12 residues. CDR1 and CDR2 from the germline V gene are SGHNT and YYREEE (reference sequence). The CDR3 DNA reads as TGTGCCAGCAGCTTACGGGGGGGATTGGCTTTCTTT. Translated, it gives CASSLRGGLAFF.